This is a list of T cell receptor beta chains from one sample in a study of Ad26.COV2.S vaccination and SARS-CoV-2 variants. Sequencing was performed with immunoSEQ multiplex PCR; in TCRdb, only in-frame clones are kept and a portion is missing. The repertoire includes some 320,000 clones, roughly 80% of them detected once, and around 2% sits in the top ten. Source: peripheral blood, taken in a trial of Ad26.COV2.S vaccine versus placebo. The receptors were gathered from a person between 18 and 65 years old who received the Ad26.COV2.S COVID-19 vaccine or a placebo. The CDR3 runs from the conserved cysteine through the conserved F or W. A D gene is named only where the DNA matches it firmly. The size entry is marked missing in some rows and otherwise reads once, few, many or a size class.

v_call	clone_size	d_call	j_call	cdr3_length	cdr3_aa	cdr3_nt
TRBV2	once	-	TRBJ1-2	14	CASRRVGASYGYTF	TGTGCCAGCAGGAGGGTGGGGGCCTCCTATGGCTACACCTTC
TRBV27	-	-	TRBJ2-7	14	CASSLHGKTYEQYF	TGTGCCAGCAGTTTACACGGTAAAACCTACGAGCAGTACTTC
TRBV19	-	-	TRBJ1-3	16	CASSSLAQGQSNTIYF	TGTGCCAGTAGTAGCCTCGCCCAGGGGCAGAGTAACACCATATATTTT
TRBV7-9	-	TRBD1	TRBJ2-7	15	CASTLGQGKSYEQYF	TGTGCCAGCACCCTAGGACAGGGGAAAAGCTACGAGCAGTACTTC
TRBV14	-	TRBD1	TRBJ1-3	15	CASSRDRERGNTIYF	TGTGCCAGCAGCCGCGACAGGGAGAGGGGAAACACCATATATTTT
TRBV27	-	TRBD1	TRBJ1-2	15	CASSLSDRVRYGYTF	TGTGCCAGCAGTTTATCTGACAGGGTCCGTTATGGCTACACCTTC
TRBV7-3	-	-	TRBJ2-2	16	CASSLNGGSDTGELFF	TGTGCCAGCAGCTTAAACGGGGGTTCTGACACCGGGGAGCTGTTTTTT
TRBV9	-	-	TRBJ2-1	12	CASSVVDFEQFF	TGTGCCAGCAGCGTAGTTGACTTTGAGCAGTTCTTC
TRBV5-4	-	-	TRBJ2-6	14	CASTLLAGANVLTF	TGTGCCAGCACCCTCTTAGCTGGGGCCAACGTCCTGACTTTC
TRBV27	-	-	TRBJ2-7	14	CASSSFLPPYEQYF	TGTGCCAGCAGTTCATTCCTACCGCCCTACGAGCAGTACTTC
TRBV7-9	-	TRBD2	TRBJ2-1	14	CASSPGGGYNEQFF	TGTGCCAGCAGCCCCGGGGGGGGCTACAATGAGCAGTTCTTC
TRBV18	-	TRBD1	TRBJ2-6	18	CASSPRGQGSSGANVLTF	TGTGCCAGCTCACCACGTGGACAGGGAAGCTCTGGGGCCAACGTCCTGACTTTC
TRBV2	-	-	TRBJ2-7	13	CASSSIAGVQQYF	TGTGCCAGCAGTTCAATCGCAGGGGTCCAGCAGTACTTC
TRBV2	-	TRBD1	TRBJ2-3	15	CASSLYGQGADTQYF	TGTGCCAGCAGTCTTTACGGACAGGGGGCAGATACGCAGTATTTT
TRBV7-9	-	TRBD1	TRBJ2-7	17	CASTLPFGQGTSYEQYF	TGTGCCAGCACCCTTCCTTTTGGACAGGGGACCTCCTACGAGCAGTACTTC
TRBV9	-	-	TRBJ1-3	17	CASSAVRAESSGNTIYF	TGTGCCAGCAGCGCGGTCCGGGCAGAATCCTCTGGAAACACCATATATTTT
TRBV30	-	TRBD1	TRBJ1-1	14	CAWSDGQGNTEAFF	TGTGCCTGGAGTGATGGACAGGGGAACACTGAAGCTTTCTTT
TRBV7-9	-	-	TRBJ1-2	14	CASSDRRGAYGYTF	TGTGCCAGCAGCGACAGGAGGGGAGCCTATGGCTACACCTTC
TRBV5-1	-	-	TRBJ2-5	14	CASSRGTTSETQYF	TGCGCCAGCAGCCGGGGGACCACCAGCGAGACCCAGTACTTC
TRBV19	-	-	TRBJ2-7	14	CASSISGPSDEQYF	TGTGCCAGTAGTATAAGCGGACCAAGTGACGAGCAGTACTTC
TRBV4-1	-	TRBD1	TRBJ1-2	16	CASSQDPTGGYSGYTF	TGCGCCAGCAGCCAAGACCCGACAGGGGGCTACAGTGGCTACACCTTC
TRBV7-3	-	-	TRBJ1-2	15	CASSLRGDGHYGYTF	TGTGCCAGCAGCTTAAGAGGGGACGGACACTATGGCTACACCTTC
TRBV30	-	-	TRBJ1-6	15	CAWEDPLGHNSPLHF	TGTGCCTGGGAGGACCCATTAGGGCATAATTCACCCCTCCACTTT
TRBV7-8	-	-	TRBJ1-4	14	CASRREQGNEKLFF	TGTGCCAGCAGACGTGAGCAGGGAAATGAAAAACTGTTTTTT
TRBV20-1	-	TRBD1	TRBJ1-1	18	CSASYPPWGDSLNTEAFF	TGCAGTGCTAGTTATCCCCCGTGGGGGGACAGCTTGAACACTGAAGCTTTCTTT
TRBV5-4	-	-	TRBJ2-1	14	CASSLKTAGNEQFF	TGTGCCAGCAGCCTTAAGACGGCTGGCAATGAGCAGTTCTTC
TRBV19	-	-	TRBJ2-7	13	CASSIGTAYEQYF	TGTGCCAGTAGTATAGGAACAGCGTACGAGCAGTACTTC
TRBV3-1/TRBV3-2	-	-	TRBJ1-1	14	CASSHRGANTEAFF	TGTGCCAGCAGCCATAGGGGCGCGAACACTGAAGCTTTCTTT
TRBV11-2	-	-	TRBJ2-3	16	CASSLPGRVSTDTQYF	TGTGCCAGCAGCTTACCGGGCAGGGTAAGCACAGATACGCAGTATTTT
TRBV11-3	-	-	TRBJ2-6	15	CASSYGVSGANVLTF	TGTGCCAGCAGCTACGGAGTTTCTGGGGCCAACGTCCTGACTTTC
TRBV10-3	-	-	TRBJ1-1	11	CAISQLSEAFF	TGTGCCATCAGCCAACTTTCTGAAGCTTTCTTT
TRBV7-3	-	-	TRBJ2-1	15	CASSLTGLSYNEQFF	TGTGCCAGCAGCCTAACAGGGTTATCCTACAATGAGCAGTTCTTC
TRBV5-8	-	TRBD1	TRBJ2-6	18	CASSLRTGGVSGANVLTF	TGTGCCAGCAGCTTACGGACAGGGGGCGTCTCTGGGGCCAACGTCCTGACTTTC
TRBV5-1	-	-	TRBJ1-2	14	CASSLDPLAYGYTF	TGCGCCAGCAGCTTAGATCCCCTGGCCTATGGCTACACCTTC
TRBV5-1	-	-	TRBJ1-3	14	CASRPTLTGNTIYF	TGCGCCAGCAGACCGACGCTAACTGGAAACACCATATATTTT
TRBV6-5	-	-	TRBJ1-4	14	CASSYSKGVEKLFF	TGTGCCAGCAGTTACTCCAAGGGTGTTGAAAAACTGTTTTTT
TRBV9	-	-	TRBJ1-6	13	CASSVGGHSPLHF	TGTGCCAGCAGCGTTGGGGGGCATTCACCCCTCCACTTT
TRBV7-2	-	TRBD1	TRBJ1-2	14	CASSLDRGDYGYTF	TGTGCCAGCAGCCTGGACAGGGGAGACTATGGCTACACCTTC
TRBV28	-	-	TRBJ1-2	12	CASSSGGYGYTF	TGTGCCAGCAGTTCGGGGGGGTATGGCTACACCTTC
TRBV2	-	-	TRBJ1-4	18	CASSDTSLAGTRNEKLFF	TGTGCCAGCAGTGATACCTCCTTAGCGGGGACGAGGAATGAAAAACTGTTTTTT
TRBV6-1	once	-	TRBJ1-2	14	CASSEAGGLRGYTF	TGTGCCAGCAGTGAAGCGGGGGGGCTGAGGGGCTACACCTTC
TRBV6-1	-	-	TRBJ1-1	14	CASSENGGITEAFF	TGTGCCAGCAGTGAAAATGGAGGGATCACTGAAGCTTTCTTT
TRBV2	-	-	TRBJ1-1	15	CASRVQAVSQAEAFF	TGTGCCAGCAGGGTCCAGGCGGTAAGTCAGGCTGAAGCTTTCTTT
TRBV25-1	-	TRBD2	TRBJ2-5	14	CASSVPGTTETQYF	TGTGCCAGCAGTGTTCCCGGGACTACAGAGACCCAGTACTTC
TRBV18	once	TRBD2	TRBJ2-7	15	CASSRRTSGGGEQYF	TGTGCCAGCTCACGCAGGACTAGCGGGGGGGGCGAGCAGTACTTC
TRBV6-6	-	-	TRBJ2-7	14	CASSYGLQGDEQYF	TGTGCCAGCAGTTATGGGTTACAAGGGGACGAGCAGTACTTC
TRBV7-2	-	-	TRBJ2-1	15	CASSLVGGSYNEQFF	TGTGCCAGCAGCTTAGTGGGGGGCTCCTACAATGAGCAGTTCTTC
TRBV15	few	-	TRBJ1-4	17	CATSRGGGIATNEKLFF	TGTGCCACCAGCAGAGGAGGAGGGATTGCAACTAATGAAAAACTGTTTTTT
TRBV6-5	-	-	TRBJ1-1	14	CASSYSDRNTEAFF	TGTGCCAGCAGTTACTCGGACAGGAACACTGAAGCTTTCTTT
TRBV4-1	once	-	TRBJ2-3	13	CASSQISTDTQYF	TGCGCCAGCAGCCAAATAAGCACAGATACGCAGTATTTT
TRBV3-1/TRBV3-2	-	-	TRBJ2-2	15	CASSQVGGPTGELFF	TGTGCCAGCAGCCAGGTGGGGGGGCCGACCGGGGAGCTGTTTTTT
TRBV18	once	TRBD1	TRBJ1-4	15	CASSRNRDREEKLFF	TGTGCCAGCTCACGTAACCGGGACAGAGAGGAAAAACTGTTTTTT
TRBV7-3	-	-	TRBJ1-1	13	CASSLVMSTEAFF	TGTGCCAGCAGCTTGGTGATGAGCACTGAAGCTTTCTTT
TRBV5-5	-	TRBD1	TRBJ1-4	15	CASSGEDREREKLFF	TGTGCCAGCAGCGGGGAGGACAGGGAACGTGAAAAACTGTTTTTT
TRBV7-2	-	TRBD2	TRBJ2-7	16	CASSLSATSGYYEQYF	TGTGCCAGCAGCTTATCAGCGACTAGCGGATACTACGAGCAGTACTTC
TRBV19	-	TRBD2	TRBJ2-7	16	CASSIVLTSGSYEQYF	TGTGCCAGTAGTATAGTTTTGACTAGCGGGTCCTACGAGCAGTACTTC
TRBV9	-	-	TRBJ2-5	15	CASSGDTGSGETQYF	TGTGCCAGCAGCGGCGACACGGGGTCTGGGGAGACCCAGTACTTC
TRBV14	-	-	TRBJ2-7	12	CASSQVDYEQYF	TGTGCCAGCAGCCAAGTCGATTACGAGCAGTACTTC
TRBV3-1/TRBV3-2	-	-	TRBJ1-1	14	CASSEIPGNTEAFF	TGTGCCAGCAGCGAGATACCGGGGAACACTGAAGCTTTCTTT
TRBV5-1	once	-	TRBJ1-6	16	CASSSGITNYNSPLHF	TGCGCCAGCAGCTCAGGGATAACAAACTATAATTCACCCCTCCACTTT